These T cell receptor beta chains were read from a single sample in a study of neurological immune-mediated disorders. TCRdb itself ran the 5' RACE reads through MiXCR, one entry per CDR3 protein. The sample lists over 50,000 distinct CDR3 sequences, about 5% occurring once. The sample consisted of PBMCs. The receptors here all came from a human donor with multiple sclerosis. The donor label of this sample is uncertain. The CDR3 runs from the conserved cysteine through the conserved F or W. D genes are given only for firm matches. The size of a clone is reported for some rows only, either as once, few or many, or as a class for expanded clones.

D: NA
size: many
V: TRBV7-6
J: TRBJ1-1
CDR3: CASRRERNTEAFF
DNA: TGTGCCAGCAGACGGGAGAGGAACACTGAAGCTTTCTTT

D: NA
size: few
V: TRBV10-3
J: TRBJ2-7
CDR3: CAISESTVYEQYF
DNA: TGTGCCATCAGTGAGTCGACTGTCTACGAGCAGTACTTC

D: NA
size: many
V: TRBV5-1
J: TRBJ1-2
CDR3: CASSSPDTNYGYTF
DNA: TGCGCCAGCAGCTCCCCGGACACTAACTATGGCTACACCTTC

D: NA
size: few
V: TRBV5-1
J: TRBJ2-2
CDR3: CASSSWGGVFDTGELFF
DNA: TGCGCCAGCAGCTCCTGGGGTGGAGTCTTCGACACCGGGGAGCTGTTTTTT

D: NA
size: many
V: TRBV9
J: TRBJ2-3
CDR3: CASSVESGGRTDTQYF
DNA: TGTGCCAGCAGCGTAGAGTCCGGGGGCCGAACAGATACGCAGTATTTT

D: NA
size: many
V: TRBV10-3
J: TRBJ1-3
CDR3: CAIRGTGTQNTIYF
DNA: TGTGCCATCAGGGGGACGGGCACTCAAAACACCATATATTTT

D: NA
size: few
V: TRBV19
J: TRBJ1-1
CDR3: CASSPRTSNTEAFF
DNA: TGTGCCAGCTCTCCCCGGACATCGAACACTGAAGCTTTCTTT

D: NA
size: NA
V: TRBV9
J: TRBJ1-3
CDR3: CASSSPVQISGNTIYF
DNA: TGTGCCAGCAGCTCGCCCGTACAGATCTCTGGAAACACCATATATTTT

D: NA
size: many
V: TRBV20-1
J: TRBJ2-1
CDR3: CSAREPSYNEQFF
DNA: TGCAGTGCTAGAGAACCCTCCTACAATGAGCAGTTCTTC

D: NA
size: many
V: TRBV5-5
J: TRBJ2-1
CDR3: CASSPVGVFTQGQFF
DNA: TGTGCCAGCAGCCCCGTTGGGGTTTTCACCCAGGGGCAGTTCTTC

D: NA
size: many
V: TRBV7-2
J: TRBJ1-3
CDR3: CASSLTATVRSGNTIYF
DNA: TGTGCCAGCAGCTTAACGGCTACGGTTAGGTCTGGAAACACCATATATTTT

D: TRBD1
size: medium-sized
V: TRBV20-1
J: TRBJ1-2
CDR3: CSAGNSGTGGASGYTF
DNA: TGCAGTGCTGGGAACTCCGGGACAGGGGGCGCATCGGGCTACACCTTC

D: NA
size: many
V: TRBV4-1
J: TRBJ2-3
CDR3: CASSLTRLVAKHF
DNA: TGCGCCAGCAGCCTAACTCGACTAGTCGCAAAGCATTTT

D: NA
size: few
V: TRBV5-5
J: TRBJ2-3
CDR3: CASSLPDAKADDTQYF
DNA: TGTGCCAGCAGCTTGCCTGATGCTAAGGCTGACGATACGCAGTATTTT

D: NA
size: many
V: TRBV3-1
J: TRBJ1-2
CDR3: CASTPKGLSYGYTF
DNA: TGTGCCAGTACGCCCAAGGGACTGAGTTATGGCTACACCTTC

D: NA
size: many
V: TRBV7-8
J: TRBJ1-5
CDR3: CASSQGSSNQPQHF
DNA: TGTGCCAGCAGCCAAGGATCTAGCAATCAGCCCCAGCATTTT

D: NA
size: many
V: TRBV5-1
J: TRBJ1-1
CDR3: CASSLESQNTEAFF
DNA: TGCGCCAGCAGCTTGGAATCACAGAACACTGAAGCTTTCTTT

D: NA
size: many
V: TRBV30
J: TRBJ2-3
CDR3: CAWSVPAGKDTQYF
DNA: TGTGCCTGGAGTGTACCGGCGGGGAAAGATACGCAGTATTTT

D: NA
size: NA
V: TRBV19
J: TRBJ2-1
CDR3: CATLPHDPIEGDEQFF
DNA: TGTGCCACCCTTCCCCACGACCCTATTGAGGGCGATGAGCAGTTCTTC

D: NA
size: many
V: TRBV6-6
J: TRBJ2-7
CDR3: CASRGLFSYEQYF
DNA: TGTGCCAGCAGGGGACTGTTCTCCTACGAGCAGTACTTC

D: TRBD2
size: many
V: TRBV7-8
J: TRBJ2-7
CDR3: CASSLGPSGVYEQYF
DNA: TGTGCCAGCAGCTTAGGACCTAGCGGGGTTTACGAGCAGTACTTC

D: NA
size: many
V: TRBV20-1
J: TRBJ2-7
CDR3: CSARDWAEGDSEQYF
DNA: TGCAGTGCTAGAGATTGGGCTGAAGGCGATAGCGAGCAGTACTTC